This is a list of T cell receptor beta chains from one sample in a study of T cell changes during pregnancy in multiple sclerosis. Assay: immunoSEQ multiplex PCR; the TCRdb copy retains only in-frame clones and omits some. The sample gives approximately 72,000 clones, 80% to 95% of which show up once; around 1.6% is in the top ten. The sequences come from peripheral blood, collected in the first trimester of pregnancy. Source of these receptors: a female donor in good health, enrolled as a control in a pregnancy study. Each CDR3 is given with its conserved first and last residue. A D gene is named only where the DNA matches it firmly. The listing skips clone size in some rows; elsewhere it reads once, few, many or a size class.

J gene: TRBJ1-5; D gene: -; V gene: TRBV6-1; clone size: -; CDR3 DNA: TGTGCCAGCAGTGAAGCCGTGGAGGGCAATCAGCCCCAGCATTTT; CDR3 protein: CASSEAVEGNQPQHF
J gene: TRBJ2-5; D gene: TRBD1; V gene: TRBV6-1; clone size: -; CDR3 DNA: TGTGCCAGCAGTGAAGGAACGGGACAGGGAGAAGAGACCCAGTACTTC; CDR3 protein: CASSEGTGQGEETQYF
J gene: TRBJ2-1; D gene: -; V gene: TRBV27; clone size: -; CDR3 DNA: TGTGCCAGCAGTTTAACGGGATCCTACAATGAGCAGTTCTTC; CDR3 protein: CASSLTGSYNEQFF
J gene: TRBJ2-7; D gene: TRBD1; V gene: TRBV10-3; clone size: -; CDR3 DNA: TGTGCCGCCCGAGAGGACCCGACAGGGGGCTACGAGCAGTACTTC; CDR3 protein: CAAREDPTGGYEQYF
J gene: TRBJ2-3; D gene: -; V gene: TRBV7-2; clone size: -; CDR3 DNA: TGTGCCAGCAGCTTAGCGGCAGGAAGGACAGATACGCAGTATTTT; CDR3 protein: CASSLAAGRTDTQYF
J gene: TRBJ2-1; D gene: TRBD1; V gene: TRBV29-1; clone size: once; CDR3 DNA: TGCAGCGTCCCGGGACAGGAGGTTGGGAATGAGCAGTTCTTC; CDR3 protein: CSVPGQEVGNEQFF
J gene: TRBJ2-3; D gene: TRBD2; V gene: TRBV6-5; clone size: -; CDR3 DNA: TGTGCCAGCAGTCGAGCGGGAGCAGATACGCAGTATTTT; CDR3 protein: CASSRAGADTQYF
J gene: TRBJ2-1; D gene: -; V gene: TRBV19; clone size: -; CDR3 DNA: TGTGCCAGTAGTATAGGGGCAAACAATGAGCAGTTCTTC; CDR3 protein: CASSIGANNEQFF
J gene: TRBJ1-5; D gene: TRBD1; V gene: TRBV6-6; clone size: -; CDR3 DNA: TGTGCCAGCAACCATCCCCCGGGACAGATAAATCAGCCCCAGCATTTT; CDR3 protein: CASNHPPGQINQPQHF
J gene: TRBJ1-1; D gene: -; V gene: TRBV2; clone size: -; CDR3 DNA: TGTGCCAGCAGTCTGGACAGGAACACTGAAGCTTTCTTT; CDR3 protein: CASSLDRNTEAFF
J gene: TRBJ1-4; D gene: TRBD1; V gene: TRBV6-5; clone size: -; CDR3 DNA: TGTGCCAGCAGTTACGGGACAGTTAATGAAAAACTGTTTTTT; CDR3 protein: CASSYGTVNEKLFF
J gene: TRBJ2-1; D gene: TRBD2; V gene: TRBV6-1; clone size: -; CDR3 DNA: TGTGCCAGCAGTGAAGAGACTAGCGGGAGGGCCACTGAGCAGTTCTTC; CDR3 protein: CASSEETSGRATEQFF
J gene: TRBJ2-7; D gene: -; V gene: TRBV7-2; clone size: -; CDR3 DNA: TGTGCCAGCAGCCTCACCGGGGGTCCCGAGCAGTACTTC; CDR3 protein: CASSLTGGPEQYF
J gene: TRBJ2-7; D gene: -; V gene: TRBV4-1; clone size: -; CDR3 DNA: TGCGCCAGCAGCCAAGAAAGCCAGGCCTACGAGCAGTACTTC; CDR3 protein: CASSQESQAYEQYF
J gene: TRBJ2-1; D gene: TRBD2; V gene: TRBV29-1; clone size: -; CDR3 DNA: TGCAGCGTTCTTGGACTAGCGGGAGGGTCGTACAATGAGCAGTTCTTC; CDR3 protein: CSVLGLAGGSYNEQFF
J gene: TRBJ2-7; D gene: TRBD1; V gene: TRBV6-1; clone size: -; CDR3 DNA: TGTGCCACCAGGGACAGGGGGGGACTTAGCGAGCAGTACTTC; CDR3 protein: CATRDRGGLSEQYF
J gene: TRBJ2-2; D gene: TRBD2; V gene: TRBV18; clone size: -; CDR3 DNA: TGTGCCAGCTCACCATCAGCGGGAGGCCCGAACACCGGGGAGCTGTTTTTT; CDR3 protein: CASSPSAGGPNTGELFF
J gene: TRBJ2-7; D gene: TRBD1; V gene: TRBV4-1; clone size: -; CDR3 DNA: TGCGCCAGCAGCCAAGACGGGGACAGATCCTACGAGCAGTACTTC; CDR3 protein: CASSQDGDRSYEQYF
J gene: TRBJ2-7; D gene: -; V gene: TRBV11-2; clone size: -; CDR3 DNA: TGTGCCAGCAGCTTAGGTTCGCGGCGGGGGACAGGTGATTACGAGCAGTACTTC; CDR3 protein: CASSLGSRRGTGDYEQYF
J gene: TRBJ2-5; D gene: -; V gene: TRBV5-6; clone size: -; CDR3 DNA: TGTGCCAGCAGCTTGGGCAGTCAAGAGACCCAGTACTTC; CDR3 protein: CASSLGSQETQYF
J gene: TRBJ2-1; D gene: -; V gene: TRBV10-3; clone size: -; CDR3 DNA: TGTGCCATCAGTCCGCACGAGAAGAATGAGCAGTTCTTC; CDR3 protein: CAISPHEKNEQFF
J gene: TRBJ2-1; D gene: TRBD2; V gene: TRBV10-2; clone size: -; CDR3 DNA: TGCGCCAGCAGTGAGGGACTAGCGGGAAGCAATGAGCAGTTCTTC; CDR3 protein: CASSEGLAGSNEQFF
J gene: TRBJ2-1; D gene: -; V gene: TRBV6-4; clone size: -; CDR3 DNA: TGTGCCAGCAGTGAGTCAGGGTGGTTTCACAATGAGCAGTTCTTC; CDR3 protein: CASSESGWFHNEQFF
J gene: TRBJ2-7; D gene: TRBD1; V gene: TRBV11-2; clone size: -; CDR3 DNA: TGTGCCAGCAGCTTAGCCCCCGTGCAGGGGGCGGGGGAGCAGTACTTC; CDR3 protein: CASSLAPVQGAGEQYF
J gene: TRBJ1-5; D gene: -; V gene: TRBV4-1; clone size: -; CDR3 DNA: TGCGCCAGCAGCCAAACGGAGCAGTGGGGGGGAAATCAGCCCCAGCATTTT; CDR3 protein: CASSQTEQWGGNQPQHF
J gene: TRBJ2-1; D gene: TRBD2; V gene: TRBV7-2; clone size: -; CDR3 DNA: TGTGCCAGCAACCCGGGCGGGGGCAATGAGCAGTTCTTC; CDR3 protein: CASNPGGGNEQFF
J gene: TRBJ2-3; D gene: TRBD1; V gene: TRBV5-1; clone size: -; CDR3 DNA: TGCGCCAGCAGCTTCGGGACAGGAGCTAGCACAGATACGCAGTATTTT; CDR3 protein: CASSFGTGASTDTQYF
J gene: TRBJ2-5; D gene: TRBD1; V gene: TRBV5-5; clone size: -; CDR3 DNA: TGTGCCAGCAGCAACGGACAGGGGAGGGTGGAGACCCAGTACTTC; CDR3 protein: CASSNGQGRVETQYF
J gene: TRBJ2-1; D gene: -; V gene: TRBV5-4; clone size: -; CDR3 DNA: TGTGCCAGCAGCCTGGGGGGGCGCTCCTACTTCAATGAGCAGTTCTTC; CDR3 protein: CASSLGGRSYFNEQFF
J gene: TRBJ2-5; D gene: -; V gene: TRBV2; clone size: -; CDR3 DNA: TGTGCCAGCAGTGAACCAAGGTCAGGGCAAGAGACCCAGTACTTC; CDR3 protein: CASSEPRSGQETQYF
J gene: TRBJ2-1; D gene: TRBD2; V gene: TRBV2; clone size: -; CDR3 DNA: TGTGCCAGCAGTCCTAATAGCGGGAGAGTGTGGAATGAGCAGTTCTTC; CDR3 protein: CASSPNSGRVWNEQFF
J gene: TRBJ1-2; D gene: -; V gene: TRBV20-1; clone size: -; CDR3 DNA: TGCAGTGCTAAGAACAGGGCCGGCTACACCTTC; CDR3 protein: CSAKNRAGYTF
J gene: TRBJ2-5; D gene: -; V gene: TRBV19; clone size: -; CDR3 DNA: TGTGCCAGTAGTATAGTATTCCGGAGGACCCAAGAGACCCAGTACTTC; CDR3 protein: CASSIVFRRTQETQYF
J gene: TRBJ2-3; D gene: -; V gene: TRBV7-2; clone size: once; CDR3 DNA: TGTGCCAGCAGCTCGTACACAGATACGCAGTATTTT; CDR3 protein: CASSSYTDTQYF
J gene: TRBJ2-7; D gene: -; V gene: TRBV6-5; clone size: -; CDR3 DNA: TGTGCCAGCAGTTATGGAGGGGAGACCTACGAGCAGTACTTC; CDR3 protein: CASSYGGETYEQYF
J gene: TRBJ2-5; D gene: -; V gene: TRBV5-6; clone size: -; CDR3 DNA: TGTGCCAGCAGCTTGGCCGTTACGGGGTCTGTGGAGACCCAGTACTTC; CDR3 protein: CASSLAVTGSVETQYF
J gene: TRBJ1-4; D gene: -; V gene: TRBV9; clone size: -; CDR3 DNA: TGTGCCAGCAGCGCCTCAGCTAATGAAAAACTGTTTTTT; CDR3 protein: CASSASANEKLFF
J gene: TRBJ1-4; D gene: TRBD1; V gene: TRBV7-9; clone size: -; CDR3 DNA: TGTGCCAGCAGCTTACAGTTCGGGACAGATGAAAAACTGTTTTTT; CDR3 protein: CASSLQFGTDEKLFF
J gene: TRBJ2-7; D gene: TRBD2; V gene: TRBV28; clone size: once; CDR3 DNA: TGTGCCAGCAGTCCACGGACTAGCGGGGTCTACGAGCAGTACTTC; CDR3 protein: CASSPRTSGVYEQYF
J gene: TRBJ1-1; D gene: TRBD1; V gene: TRBV5-1; clone size: once; CDR3 DNA: TGCGCCAGCAGCCCCCGGGACAGGGGACCCACTGAAGCTTTCTTT; CDR3 protein: CASSPRDRGPTEAFF
J gene: TRBJ2-4; D gene: TRBD1; V gene: TRBV6-6; clone size: -; CDR3 DNA: TGTGCCAGCAGTACGGGACAGGGGGGAGGTCAAAACATTCAGTACTTC; CDR3 protein: CASSTGQGGGQNIQYF
J gene: TRBJ2-5; D gene: -; V gene: TRBV29-1; clone size: -; CDR3 DNA: TGCAGCGTTCAACCGGGACTGCAAGAGACCCAGTACTTC; CDR3 protein: CSVQPGLQETQYF
J gene: TRBJ1-3; D gene: TRBD1; V gene: TRBV5-1; clone size: -; CDR3 DNA: TGCGCCAGCAGCTTGGGACAGGGGGCACTAGGAGCCGGAAACACCATATATTTT; CDR3 protein: CASSLGQGALGAGNTIYF
J gene: TRBJ2-1; D gene: TRBD2; V gene: TRBV11-3; clone size: -; CDR3 DNA: TGTGCCAGCAGCATAGGTTACCACGGACTAGCGGGAGCCAATGAGCAGTTCTTC; CDR3 protein: CASSIGYHGLAGANEQFF
J gene: TRBJ2-7; D gene: -; V gene: TRBV18; clone size: many; CDR3 DNA: TGTGCCAGCTCACAGGGGTTATCCGAGCAGTACTTC; CDR3 protein: CASSQGLSEQYF
J gene: TRBJ2-7; D gene: -; V gene: TRBV6-1; clone size: -; CDR3 DNA: TGTGCCAGCAAACCCTACGAGGGTCCCTACGAGCAGTACTTC; CDR3 protein: CASKPYEGPYEQYF
J gene: TRBJ2-3; D gene: TRBD2; V gene: TRBV13; clone size: -; CDR3 DNA: TGTGCCAGCAGCTTAGGCCGTCTAGCGGGAGGTGGAGATACGCAGTATTTT; CDR3 protein: CASSLGRLAGGGDTQYF
J gene: TRBJ2-5; D gene: TRBD1; V gene: TRBV7-8; clone size: -; CDR3 DNA: TGTGCCGTACGGACAGGCTTACAAGAGACCCAGTACTTC; CDR3 protein: CAVRTGLQETQYF
J gene: TRBJ2-7; D gene: TRBD1; V gene: TRBV6-6; clone size: -; CDR3 DNA: TGTGCCAGCAGCAGGGGGATCTACGAGCAGTACTTC; CDR3 protein: CASSRGIYEQYF
J gene: TRBJ2-5; D gene: TRBD1; V gene: TRBV18; clone size: -; CDR3 DNA: TGTGCCAGCTCGTCCGGGACAGGAAACCAAACCCAGTACTTC; CDR3 protein: CASSSGTGNQTQYF
J gene: TRBJ2-3; D gene: TRBD2; V gene: TRBV5-1; clone size: -; CDR3 DNA: TGCGCCAGCAGCTTGGAGGCGGGAGGGAGCACAGATACGCAGTATTTT; CDR3 protein: CASSLEAGGSTDTQYF